This T cell receptor beta chain was sequenced in a study of blood T cells in healthy people across ages. A second PCR of roughly 7 to 11 cycles used a sample-barcoded 5' primer and a J-beta primer mix. A single record per CDR3 protein comes from TCRdb applying MiXCR to the 5' RACE reads. The profile shows hundreds of thousands of distinct CDR3 sequences, under 65% of them singletons. The germline CDR1 and CDR2 sequences are SGDLS and YYNGEE. V was cut by 5 bases and J by 2 bases, with 21 bases left in between. The CDR3 extends over 17 amino acids. The total RNA that was extracted per sample amounted to at least 5 micrograms.

The sequenced sample was blood. This TCR came from a man in his fifties or sixties in good health. The chain recombines TRBV9 with TRBJ2-3, with D perhaps being TRBD1 or TRBD2 (5 bases each). CDR3 bases: TGTGCCAGCAGACTGGGGACCGGGACCTACCCCACAGATACGCAGTATTTT. This codes for CASRLGTGTYPTDTQYF.